The 10 T cell receptor beta chains listed next were all sequenced from one sample in a study of tumor-infiltrating lymphocytes in primary liver carcinoma. Production of TCR beta cDNA used approximately 0.55 ug total RNA together with a constant-region primer. Nested multiplex PCR, run for three rounds with slightly modified ARM-PCR, yielded TCR beta libraries. The first two PCR rounds, approximately 10 cycles each, used TRBV1-TRBV30 forward primers and a C-beta reverse primer. TCRdb fed the multiplex PCR reads into MiXCR, producing one record per CDR3 protein. This table holds 40,000 to 60,000 distinct CDR3 sequences, over 65% found once. From unsorted bulk tissue weighing about 18-30 mg, DNA and RNA were co-extracted. Sequencing input: liver tumor tissue from sampling region 3. As for subset: tumor region T3, left-lateral pole. The receptors shown here come from a man aged 40-55 years with primary liver carcinoma and hepatitis B virus infection.

About this clonotype itself: One end of the junction varies from germline; a read error may be responsible. This sequence joins TRBV11-2 and TRBJ2-3; 9 bases are shared with TRBD2. CDR1 SGHAT and CDR2 FQNNGV come from the germline V gene. This CDR3 spans 16 amino acids. CDR3 DNA sequence: TGTGTCAGCAGCCCACCGACTAGCGGCAGCACAGATACGCAATATTTT. Its translation: CVSSPPTSGSTDTQYF.

The count of this clonotype is one. The chain combines TRBV5-6 with TRBJ2-3; TRBD2 matches at 9 bases. The CDR3 length is 23 residues. Trimming at V came to 3 bases and at J to 1 base, leaving 27 bases not matched to a gene. CDR1 is SGHDT, CDR2 YYEEEE, per germline. The CDR3 DNA reads TGTGCCAGCAGCTCCATCATCTGGACACCTCGCAGCGGGAGGTGTAGGGGCACAGATACGCAGTATTTT. This encodes CASSSIIWTPRSGRCRGTDTQYF.

This chain connects TRBV6-6 to TRBJ2-5, with TRBD2 matching 8 bases. The CDR3 runs 12 residues. Trimming took 9 bases from V and 5 from J; bases not matched to a gene: 5. The germline V gene has CDR1 MNHNY and CDR2 SVGAGI (reference sequence). For the CDR3, the DNA is TGTGCCAGTCGCGGGAGGAGTGAGACCCAGTACTTC. This codes for CASRGRSETQYF.

This clonotype is medium-sized (0.01 to 0.1%). The CDR3 DNA reads as TGTGCCAGCAGCTTAGACTGGCGGACTGAAGCTTTCTTT. Amino acids: CASSLDWRTEAFF. J is TRBJ1-1 and V is TRBV11-2; no definite D call. Germline V gene sequence: CDR1 SGHAT, CDR2 FQNNGV. The ends were cut back, 0 bases at V and 5 bases at J, with 7 bases in the middle. CDR3 length equals 13 residues.

About this clonotype: This sequence may be a read error, since a much larger clone differs from it by one base. This chain joins TRBV10-3 and TRBJ2-5; possibly TRBD2 for D (5 bases). The CDR3 covers 11 residues. Germline V gene data show CDR1 as ENHRY and CDR2 as SYGVKD. CDR3 nucleotides: TGTGCCATCAGGGAGGCAGAGACCCTGTACTTC. Amino acids: CAIREAETLYF.

This clonotype was recorded many times. The chain couples TRBV5-8 to TRBJ1-2; D gene ambiguous. This CDR3 is built from 15 residues. V was trimmed by 3 bases and J by 2 bases, leaving 14 bases between them. Germline V CDR1 and CDR2: SGHTS, YDEGEE. As DNA, the CDR3 is TGTGCCAGCAGCTCCCCATCCACCGGGAACTATGGCTACACCTTC. This gives the protein CASSSPSTGNYGYTF.

J is TRBJ2-2 and V is TRBV7-9, with D possibly being TRBD2 (6 bases). Deletions cut 3 bases from V and 9 bases from J, with 17 bases between. CDR3 size: 15 residues. Germline V gene lookup returns CDR1 SEHNR and CDR2 FQNEAQ (reference sequence). In DNA form, the CDR3 reads TGTGCCAGCAGCTTGGGCGGGGCTACTACCAGGGAGCTGTTTTTT. Its protein is CASSLGGATTRELFF.

For this clonotype: Because it lacks the conserved phenylalanine or tryptophan at the end, this CDR3 is likely a read error. The rearrangement joins TRBV30 to TRBJ1-1; possibly TRBD1 for D (5 bases). The CDR3 covers 13 residues. Germline CDR1 reads GTSNPN; CDR2 reads SVGIG (reference sequence). CDR3: CVWRRGSDTEAFS. CDR3 nucleotide sequence: TGTGTCTGGAGAAGGGGTTCGGACACTGAAGCTTTCTCT.

Comment on this clonotype: One junction end does not reproduce the germline sequence, and a read error may be involved. This chain joins TRBV11-2 and TRBJ2-7; D uncertain. The CDR3 runs 14 residues. Germline V gives CDR1 SGHAT, CDR2 FQNNGV. CDR3 nucleotides: TGTACCAGCAACTTAACTGACACTGCCTACGAGCGGTACTTC. Amino acid sequence: CTSNLTDTAYERYF. Variable domain in full (rest from reference TRBV11-2 and TRBJ2-7): EAGVAQSPRYKIIEKRQSVAFWCNPISGHATLYWYQQILGQGPKLLIQFQNNGVVDDSQLPKDRFSAERLKGVDSTLKIQPAKLEDSAVYLCTSNLTDTAYERYFGPGTRLTVT.

This clonotype was detected a few times. A clone one base away is much larger, so this may be a read error. This chain joins TRBV7-9 and TRBJ2-5; 7 bases fit TRBD1. The length of the CDR3 is 15 residues. CDR1 and CDR2 from the germline V gene are SEHNR and FQNEAQ (reference sequence). CDR3 sequence (DNA): TGTGCCAGCTGCTTACAGCAACAGGGGTCAGAGACCCAGTACTTC. Its translation: CASCLQQQGSETQYF. The full variable domain, in which reference TRBV7-9 and TRBJ2-5 provide the parts outside the CDR3, is DTGVSQNPRHKITKRGQNVTFRCDPISEHNRLYWYRQTLGQGPEFLTYFQNEAQLEKSRLLSDRFSAERPKGSFSTLEIQRTEQGDSAMYLCASCLQQQGSETQYFGPGTRLLVL.